Shown below are 9 T cell receptor beta chains from a single sample sequenced in a study of OX40 agonist ivuxolimab in advanced cancers. This table comes from immunoSEQ multiplex PCR, and its TCRdb copy is limited to in-frame clones, with some not included. The sample yields around 100,000 clones, 75% to 95% seen once. Sequenced material: CD4+ or CD8+ T cells sorted from blood, taken in a trial of the OX40 agonist ivuxolimab. Receptor source: an adult with an advanced solid tumor such as melanoma, head and neck, liver or kidney cancer.

The chain recombines TRBV4-2 with TRBJ2-5; D is possibly TRBD2 (6 bases). The CDR3 consists of 15 residues. The germline CDR1 and CDR2 sequences are LGHNA and YNFKEQ. Trimming took 2 bases from V and 0 from J, leaving 10 bases between them. Here the CDR3 reads CASSQSGLYQETQYF. CDR3 nucleotides: TGTGCCAGCAGCCAAAGCGGGTTATACCAAGAGACCCAGTACTTC.

The J gene is TRBJ2-1, the V gene TRBV4-3, with TRBD2 matching over 12 bases. With V trimmed by 5 bases and J by 4 bases, 3 bases remained unmatched. Germline V gives CDR1 LGHNA, CDR2 YSLEER. This CDR3 comprises 15 residues. This CDR3 reads CASSRLAGVYNEQFF. CDR3 DNA: TGCGCCAGCAGCAGACTAGCGGGGGTGTACAATGAGCAGTTCTTC.

Comments on this clone: One end of the junction does not line up with germline, which may come from a read error. V and J are TRBV6-1 and TRBJ2-7, with D hard to call. This CDR3 has 13 amino acids. Germline-derived CDR1 and CDR2 are MNHNS and SASEGT. CDR3 nucleotides: TGTGCCACCAGTAGGGCTCATTCCTACGAGCAGTACTTC. Residues: CATSRAHSYEQYF.

This chain uses TRBV5-4 with TRBJ2-3; 8 bases line up with TRBD2. The ends lost 1 base at V and 1 base at J; junction bases unmatched: 2. CDR3 length: 15 amino acids. The germline gives CDR1 SGHNT, CDR2 YYREEE (reference sequence). The CDR3 here is CASSLRRGGTDTQYF. In DNA, the CDR3 is TGTGCCAGCAGCTTGAGGCGGGGGGGCACAGATACGCAGTATTTT.

The chain carries TRBV9 and TRBJ2-1; no clear D gene. Germline-derived CDR1 and CDR2 are SGDLS and YYNGEE. The CDR3 covers 16 residues. Deletions cut 0 bases from V and 1 base from J, with 11 bases between. CDR3 loop: CASSVAGRGSYNEQFF. The CDR3 region has the DNA TGTGCCAGCAGCGTAGCTGGGCGTGGATCCTACAATGAGCAGTTCTTC.

This chain links TRBV2 with TRBJ2-7; D may be TRBD2 (5 bases). The V gene's germline CDR1 is SNHLY and CDR2 FYNNEI. This CDR3 contains 16 residues. Trimming took off 3 bases at V and 3 bases at J, with 18 bases between the two ends. The CDR3 DNA reads as TGTGCCAGCAGTGAGGCAAGGGCCAGCGCGGGCTACGAGCAGTACTTC. It specifies CASSEARASAGYEQYF.

In nucleotides, the CDR3 is TGTGCTAGTGGTTTGGGGACGGTGAACACTGAAGCTTTCTTT. As protein: CASGLGTVNTEAFF. The chain couples TRBV12-5 to TRBJ1-1; D uncertain. The V end was cut by 1 base, the J end by 0 bases, with 6 bases between. The CDR3 sequence is 14 residues long. Germline-derived CDR1 and CDR2 are LGHNT and FRNRAP.

The V call is TRBV20-1, the J call TRBJ1-3; D is unclear. Trimming left V 3 bases short and J 4 bases short, with 4 bases between. There are 11 residues in the CDR3. The V gene's germline CDR1 is DFQATT and CDR2 SNEGSKA (reference sequence). CDR3 coding DNA: TGCAGTGCTAGTCGCGGAAACACCATATATTTT. It specifies CSASRGNTIYF.

The chain combines TRBV5-4 with TRBJ2-5, with D possibly matching TRBD2 (7 bases). The V gene lost 4 bases and the J gene lost 1 base, with 14 bases spanning the gap. Germline V gene sequence: CDR1 SGHNT, CDR2 YYREEE (reference sequence). CDR3 length equals 15 residues. The CDR3 reads CASSRGGQGQETQYF. In nucleotides, the CDR3 is TGTGCCAGCAGCCGCGGGGGCCAAGGCCAAGAGACCCAGTACTTC.